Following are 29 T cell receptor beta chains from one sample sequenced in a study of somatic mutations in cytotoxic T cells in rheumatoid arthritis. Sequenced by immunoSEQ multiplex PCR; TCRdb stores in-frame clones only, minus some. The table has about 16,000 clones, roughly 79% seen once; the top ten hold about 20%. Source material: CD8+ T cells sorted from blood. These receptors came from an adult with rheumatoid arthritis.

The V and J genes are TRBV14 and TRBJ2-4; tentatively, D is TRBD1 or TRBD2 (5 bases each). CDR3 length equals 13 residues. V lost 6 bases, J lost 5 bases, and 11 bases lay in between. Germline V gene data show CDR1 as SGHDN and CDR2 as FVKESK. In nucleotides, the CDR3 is TGTGCCAGCAGACCTACGGGACAAAACATTCAGTACTTC. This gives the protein CASRPTGQNIQYF. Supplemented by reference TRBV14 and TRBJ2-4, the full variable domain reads EAGVTQFPSHSVIEKGQTVTLRCDPISGHDNLYWYRRVMGKEIKFLLHFVKESKQDESGMPNNRFLAERTGGTYSTLKVQPAELEDSGVYFCASRPTGQNIQYFGAGTRLSVL.

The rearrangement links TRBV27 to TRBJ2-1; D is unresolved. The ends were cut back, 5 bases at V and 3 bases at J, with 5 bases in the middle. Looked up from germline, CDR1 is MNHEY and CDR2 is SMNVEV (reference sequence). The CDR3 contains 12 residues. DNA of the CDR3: TGTGCCAGCAGTGACTTCTACAATGAGCAGTTCTTC. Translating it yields CASSDFYNEQFF.

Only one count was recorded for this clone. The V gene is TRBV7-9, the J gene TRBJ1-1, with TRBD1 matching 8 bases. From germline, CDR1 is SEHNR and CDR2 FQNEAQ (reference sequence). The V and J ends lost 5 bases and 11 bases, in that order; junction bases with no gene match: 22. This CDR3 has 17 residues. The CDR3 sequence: CASSNTVPGQEIRRAFF. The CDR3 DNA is TGTGCCAGCAGCAACACAGTACCGGGACAGGAGATCCGGCGGGCTTTCTTT.

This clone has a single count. The CDR3 coding sequence is TGTGCCAGCAGTTTATCGGGAGACTACGAGCAGTACTTC. This gives the protein CASSLSGDYEQYF. The chain joins TRBV27 to TRBJ2-7, with a possible D match to TRBD2 (5 bases). CDR1 and CDR2 from the germline V gene are MNHEY and SMNVEV (reference sequence). V was clipped by 0 bases and J by 3 bases, with 6 bases between them. The CDR3 contains 13 residues.

CDR3 sequence reads: CASSSGGTNEKLFF. CDR3 bases: TGTGCCAGCAGTTCCGGGGGAACTAATGAAAAACTGTTTTTT. The chain is built from TRBV27 and TRBJ1-4, with a tentative D call TRBD1 (5 bases). The CDR3 is 14 amino acids. Looked up from germline, CDR1 is MNHEY and CDR2 is SMNVEV (reference sequence). Deletions cut 4 bases from V and 1 base from J, with 7 bases between.

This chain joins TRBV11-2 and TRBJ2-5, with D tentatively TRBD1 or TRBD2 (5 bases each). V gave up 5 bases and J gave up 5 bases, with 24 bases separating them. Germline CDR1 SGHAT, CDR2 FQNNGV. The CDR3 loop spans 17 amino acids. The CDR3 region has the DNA TGTGCCAGCAGCGTAAATTGGGACGACTCCCTGGGGGAGACCCAGTACTTC. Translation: CASSVNWDDSLGETQYF.

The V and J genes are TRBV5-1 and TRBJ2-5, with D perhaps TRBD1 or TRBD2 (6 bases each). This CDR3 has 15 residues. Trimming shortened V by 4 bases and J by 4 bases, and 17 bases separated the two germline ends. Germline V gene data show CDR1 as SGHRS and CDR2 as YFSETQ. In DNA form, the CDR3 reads TGCGCCAGCAGCCCCGGTCGGGGGCTTGGAGAGACCCAGTACTTC. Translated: CASSPGRGLGETQYF.

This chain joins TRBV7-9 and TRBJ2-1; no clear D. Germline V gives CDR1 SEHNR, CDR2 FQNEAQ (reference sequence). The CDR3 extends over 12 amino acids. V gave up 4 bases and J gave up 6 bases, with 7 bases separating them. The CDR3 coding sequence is TGTGCCAGCAGCTCACAGAGCAATGAGCAGTTCTTC. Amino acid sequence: CASSSQSNEQFF.

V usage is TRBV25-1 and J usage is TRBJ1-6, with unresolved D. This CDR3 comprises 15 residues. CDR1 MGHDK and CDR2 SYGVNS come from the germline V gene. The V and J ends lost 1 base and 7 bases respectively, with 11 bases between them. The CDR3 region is CASSEFGGGNSPLHF. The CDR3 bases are TGTGCCAGCAGTGAATTCGGCGGAGGGAATTCACCCCTCCACTTT.

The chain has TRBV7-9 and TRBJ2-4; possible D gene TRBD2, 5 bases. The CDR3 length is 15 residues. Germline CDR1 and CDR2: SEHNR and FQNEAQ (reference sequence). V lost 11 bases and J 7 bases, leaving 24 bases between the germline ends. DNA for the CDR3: TGTGCCGCCGGTCAGAAGACCGGGAATCAGAACATTCAGTACTTC. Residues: CAAGQKTGNQNIQYF.

The CDR3 coding sequence is TGTGCCAGCAGCTTGCAGCAGGTTCTCTCCTACAATGAGCAGTTCTTC. It specifies CASSLQQVLSYNEQFF. The J gene is TRBJ2-1, the V gene TRBV5-4, with D uncertain. The V end lost 1 base, the J end lost 0 bases, and 11 bases lay between the germline ends. The CDR3 is 16 amino acids. CDR1 SGHNT and CDR2 YYREEE come from the germline V gene (reference sequence).

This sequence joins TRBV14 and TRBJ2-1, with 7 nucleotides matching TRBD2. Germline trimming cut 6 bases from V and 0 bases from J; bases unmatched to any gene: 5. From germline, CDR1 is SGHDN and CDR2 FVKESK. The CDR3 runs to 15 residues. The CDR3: CASSFSGSSYNEQFF. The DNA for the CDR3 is TGTGCCAGCAGTTTTAGCGGGTCCTCCTACAATGAGCAGTTCTTC.

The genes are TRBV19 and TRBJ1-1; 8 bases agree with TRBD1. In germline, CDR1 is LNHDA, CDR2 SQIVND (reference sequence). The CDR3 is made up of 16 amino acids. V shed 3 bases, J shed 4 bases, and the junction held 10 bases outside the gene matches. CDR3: CASSIYGQGGFTEAFF. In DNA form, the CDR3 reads TGTGCCAGTAGTATCTACGGACAGGGAGGTTTCACTGAAGCTTTCTTT.

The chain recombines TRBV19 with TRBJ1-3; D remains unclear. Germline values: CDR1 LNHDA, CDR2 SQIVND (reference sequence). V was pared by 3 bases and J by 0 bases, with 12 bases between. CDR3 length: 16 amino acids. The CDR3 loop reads CASSIAGLISGNTIYF. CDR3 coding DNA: TGTGCCAGTAGTATCGCCGGACTGATCTCTGGAAACACCATATATTTT.

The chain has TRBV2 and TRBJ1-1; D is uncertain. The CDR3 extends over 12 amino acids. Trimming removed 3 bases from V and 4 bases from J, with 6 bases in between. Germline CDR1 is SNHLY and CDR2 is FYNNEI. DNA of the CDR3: TGTGCCAGCAGTGACGTGGGCACTGAAGCTTTCTTT. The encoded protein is CASSDVGTEAFF.

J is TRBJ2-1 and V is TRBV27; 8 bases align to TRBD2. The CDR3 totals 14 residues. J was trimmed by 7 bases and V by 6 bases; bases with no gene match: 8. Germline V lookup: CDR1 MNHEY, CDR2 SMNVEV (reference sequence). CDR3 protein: CASRAGLGDNEQFF. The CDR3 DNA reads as TGTGCCAGCAGGGCGGGACTAGGGGATAATGAGCAGTTCTTC.

The CDR3 sequence is CAWSTGWTTEAFF. For the CDR3, the DNA is TGTGCCTGGAGTACAGGGTGGACCACTGAAGCTTTCTTT. The rearrangement joins TRBV30 to TRBJ1-1; weak D call: TRBD1 (6 bases). Per germline, CDR1 GTSNPN and CDR2 SVGIG (reference sequence). V lost 2 bases and J lost 4, with 11 bases in between. The CDR3 contains 13 residues.

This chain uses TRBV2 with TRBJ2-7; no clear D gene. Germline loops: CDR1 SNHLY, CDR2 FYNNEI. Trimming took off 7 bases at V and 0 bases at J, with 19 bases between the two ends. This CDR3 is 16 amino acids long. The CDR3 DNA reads TGTGCCAGCACCGAAGTCATGGGGTGGGACTCCTACGAGCAGTACTTC. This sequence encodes CASTEVMGWDSYEQYF.

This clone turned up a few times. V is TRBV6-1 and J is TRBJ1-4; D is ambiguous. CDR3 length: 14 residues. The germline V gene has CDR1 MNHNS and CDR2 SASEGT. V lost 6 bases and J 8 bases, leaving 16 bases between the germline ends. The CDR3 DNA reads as TGTGCCAGCAGCTCGAGGACGTCAGGCGAAAAACTGTTTTTT. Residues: CASSSRTSGEKLFF.

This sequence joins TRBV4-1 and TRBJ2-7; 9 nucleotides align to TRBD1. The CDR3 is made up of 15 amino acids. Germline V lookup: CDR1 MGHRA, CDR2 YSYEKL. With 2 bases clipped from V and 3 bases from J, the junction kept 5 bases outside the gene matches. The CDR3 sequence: CASSQLDRGNYEQYF. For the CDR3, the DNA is TGCGCCAGCAGCCAATTGGACAGGGGAAACTACGAGCAGTACTTC.

In nucleotides, the CDR3 is TGCAGCGTTGAAGATACCAACGAGGGAGGGTATCCCTACGAGCAGTACTTC. This encodes CSVEDTNEGGYPYEQYF. The V gene is TRBV29-1, the J gene TRBJ2-7; the match to TRBD2 covers 7 bases. V gave up 0 bases and J gave up 2 bases; unmatched junction bases: 13. The germline gives CDR1 SQVTM, CDR2 ANQGSEA. The length of the CDR3 is 17 residues.

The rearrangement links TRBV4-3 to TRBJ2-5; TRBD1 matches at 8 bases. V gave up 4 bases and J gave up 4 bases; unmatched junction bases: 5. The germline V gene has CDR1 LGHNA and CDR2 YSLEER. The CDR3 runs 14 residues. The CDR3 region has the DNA TGCGCCAGCAGCCCTGGGACAGGAGGAGAGACCCAGTACTTC. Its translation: CASSPGTGGETQYF.

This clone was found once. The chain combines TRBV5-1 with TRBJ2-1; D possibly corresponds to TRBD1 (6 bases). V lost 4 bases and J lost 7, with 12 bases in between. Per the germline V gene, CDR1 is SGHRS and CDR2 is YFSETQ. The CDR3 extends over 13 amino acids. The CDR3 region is CASSPTQGNEQFF. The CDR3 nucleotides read TGCGCCAGCAGCCCTACCCAGGGGAATGAGCAGTTCTTC.

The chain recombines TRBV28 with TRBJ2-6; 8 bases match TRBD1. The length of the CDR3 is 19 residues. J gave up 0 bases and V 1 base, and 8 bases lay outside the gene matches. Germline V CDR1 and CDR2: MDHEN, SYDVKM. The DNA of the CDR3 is TGTGCCAGCAGTTTATACCGGACAGGGTCCCACTCTGGGGCCAACGTCCTGACTTTC. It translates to CASSLYRTGSHSGANVLTF.

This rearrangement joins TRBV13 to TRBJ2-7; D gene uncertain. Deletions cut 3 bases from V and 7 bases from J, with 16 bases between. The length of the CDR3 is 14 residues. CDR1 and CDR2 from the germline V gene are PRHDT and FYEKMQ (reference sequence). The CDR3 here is CASSLKPFADEQYF. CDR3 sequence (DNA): TGTGCCAGCAGCTTGAAGCCCTTTGCGGATGAGCAGTACTTC.

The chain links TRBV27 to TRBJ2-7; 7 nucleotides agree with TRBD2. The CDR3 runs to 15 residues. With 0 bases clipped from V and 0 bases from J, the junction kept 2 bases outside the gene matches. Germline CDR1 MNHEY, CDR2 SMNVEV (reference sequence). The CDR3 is CASSLSGGSSYEQYF. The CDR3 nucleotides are TGTGCCAGCAGTTTATCTGGCGGGAGCTCCTACGAGCAGTACTTC.

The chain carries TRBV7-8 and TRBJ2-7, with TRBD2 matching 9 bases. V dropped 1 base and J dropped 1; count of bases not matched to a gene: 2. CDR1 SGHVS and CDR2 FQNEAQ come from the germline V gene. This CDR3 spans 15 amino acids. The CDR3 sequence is CASSLVAGESYEQYF. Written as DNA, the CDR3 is TGTGCCAGCAGCTTAGTAGCGGGGGAGTCCTACGAGCAGTACTTC.

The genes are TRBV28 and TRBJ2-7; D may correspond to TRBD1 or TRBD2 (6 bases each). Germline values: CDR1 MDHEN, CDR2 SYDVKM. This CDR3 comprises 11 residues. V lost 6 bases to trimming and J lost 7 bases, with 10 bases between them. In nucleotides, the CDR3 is TGTGCCAGCAGCCGAGGGGGGGAGCAGTACTTC. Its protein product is CASSRGGEQYF.

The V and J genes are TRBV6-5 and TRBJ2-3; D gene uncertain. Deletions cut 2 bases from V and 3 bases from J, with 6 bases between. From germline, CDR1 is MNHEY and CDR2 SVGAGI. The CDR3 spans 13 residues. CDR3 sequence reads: CASSYGETDTQYF. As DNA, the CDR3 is TGTGCCAGCAGTTACGGCGAAACAGATACGCAGTATTTT.